This T cell receptor beta chain was captured by sequencing in a study of blood T cell repertoires in COVID-19. A single count supports this clone. This table comes from immunoSEQ multiplex PCR, and its TCRdb copy is limited to in-frame clones, with some not included. This table has roughly 500,000 clones, 80% to 90% appearing once. The CDR3 extends over 15 amino acids. Per the germline V gene, CDR1 is SNHLY and CDR2 is FYNNEI. Trimming pared 8 bases from V and 1 base from J, leaving 15 bases between. The chain employs TRBV2 and TRBJ2-1; no firm D call. The clonotype was recovered from a human donor in a cohort sampled during active COVID-19. The sequencing sample was made of peripheral blood. The CDR3 region has the DNA TGTGCCAGCTCACAAAGCCTCGGGTCCTACAATGAGCAGTTCTTC. This translates into CASSQSLGSYNEQFF. Complete variable domain (other parts from reference TRBV2 and TRBJ2-1): EPEVTQTPSHQVTQMGQEVILRCVPISNHLYFYWYRQILGQKVEFLVSFYNNEISEKSEIFDDQFSVERPDGSNFTLKIRSTKLEDSAMYFCASSQSLGSYNEQFFGPGTRLTVL.